This is a list of T cell receptor beta chains from one sample in a study of blood T cell repertoires in COVID-19. Sequencing used immunoSEQ multiplex PCR; TCRdb keeps in-frame clones, though not all of them. The data contain under 200,000 clones, around 86% of them singletons. The sequencing sample was made of PBMCs or T cells enriched from blood (not recorded which). These receptors were taken from a man aged 35-49 years with acute COVID-19. Each CDR3 is given with its conserved first and last residue. A D gene is named only where the DNA matches it firmly. Expanded clones get a size class; other rows say once, few or many, or leave the size out.

TRBJ2-1,TRBV6-5,TRBD1,-,TGTGCCAGCAGTAAGACAGGGGGCTCCTACAATGAGCAGTTCTTC,CASSKTGGSYNEQFF
TRBJ2-4,TRBV29-1,-,-,TGCAGCGGAGGGCAGGCCCCGAACATTCAGTACTTC,CSGGQAPNIQYF
TRBJ2-7,TRBV12-1,-,-,TGTGCCAGCAGCTGCTCGACAGGGTGTTCCTACGAGCAGTACTTC,CASSCSTGCSYEQYF
TRBJ1-2,TRBV11-2,TRBD1,-,TGTGCCAGCAGCCAGGGACAGGGGGCGGGGTATGGCTACACCTTC,CASSQGQGAGYGYTF
TRBJ2-5,TRBV24-1,TRBD2,-,TGTGCCACCAGTGATGCGGGGACTAGCGGGAGGGGAGAGACCCAGTACTTC,CATSDAGTSGRGETQYF
TRBJ2-1,TRBV29-1,TRBD2,-,TGCAGCGTTGTGATGGTATCGGCGGGAGGGGGCCTTGGTGAGCAGTTCTTC,CSVVMVSAGGGLGEQFF
TRBJ2-1,TRBV10-1,TRBD1,-,TGCGCCAGCACCAAGACAGGGCTCAATGAGCAGTTCTTC,CASTKTGLNEQFF
TRBJ2-7,TRBV3-1/TRBV3-2,-,once,TGTGCCAGCAGCCACAACACCGGGAGCTCCTACGAGCAGTACTTC,CASSHNTGSSYEQYF
TRBJ1-5,TRBV30,TRBD1,-,TGTGCCTGGAGTACAACAGGGGATCAGCCCCAGCATTTT,CAWSTTGDQPQHF
TRBJ2-7,TRBV7-3,TRBD1,once,TGTGCCAGCAGCTTTACGCCCGGGACAGGCGAGCAGTACTTC,CASSFTPGTGEQYF